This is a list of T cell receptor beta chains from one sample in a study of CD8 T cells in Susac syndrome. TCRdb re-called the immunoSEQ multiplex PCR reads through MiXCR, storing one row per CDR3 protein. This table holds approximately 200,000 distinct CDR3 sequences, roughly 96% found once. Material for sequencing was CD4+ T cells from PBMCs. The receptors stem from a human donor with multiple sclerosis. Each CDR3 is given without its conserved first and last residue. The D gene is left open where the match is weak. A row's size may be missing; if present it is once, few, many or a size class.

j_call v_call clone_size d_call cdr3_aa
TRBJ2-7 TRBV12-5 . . ASGLFSTLEQY
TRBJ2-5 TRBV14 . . ASSQDFRGPQETQY
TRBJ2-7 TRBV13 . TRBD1 ASSGEGRQGFYEQY
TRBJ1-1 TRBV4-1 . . ASSQIGQNTEAF
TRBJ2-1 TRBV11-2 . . ASSWRGEQF
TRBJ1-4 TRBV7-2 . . ASSLQSTNEKLF
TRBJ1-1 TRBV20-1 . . SAMGGSPNTEAF
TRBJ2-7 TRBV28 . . ASSLWYGYEQY
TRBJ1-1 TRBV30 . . AWETGWTEAF
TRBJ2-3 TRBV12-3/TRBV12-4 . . ASSFNRPGDTQY
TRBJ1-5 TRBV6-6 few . ASSQDSYSNQPQH
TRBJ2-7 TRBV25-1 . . ASSEFVTGHPYEQY
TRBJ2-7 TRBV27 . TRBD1 ASRATGYLEQY
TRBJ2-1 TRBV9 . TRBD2 ASSRIGTSGFSSYNEQF
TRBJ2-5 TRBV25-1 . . ASSGRRLTETQY
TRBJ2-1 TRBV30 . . AWTLLTHNEQF
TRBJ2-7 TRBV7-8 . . ASSPGQPYEQY
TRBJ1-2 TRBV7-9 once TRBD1 ASSFGDRPYGYT
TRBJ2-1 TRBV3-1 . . ATTHGTLEIDEQF
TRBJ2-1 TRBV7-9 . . ASSRDLNEQF
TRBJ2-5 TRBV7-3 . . ASSLGHRKTQY
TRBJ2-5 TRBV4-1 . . ASSPLPGGLGETQY
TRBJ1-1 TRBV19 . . ASSIGDSHTEAF
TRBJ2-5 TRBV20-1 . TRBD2 SARVAGGPETQY
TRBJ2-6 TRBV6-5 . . ASSYLGAGANVLT
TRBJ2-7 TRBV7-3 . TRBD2 ASSLTAAGGDEQY
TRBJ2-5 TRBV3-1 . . ASTSPWSETQY
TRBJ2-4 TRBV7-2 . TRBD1 ASSLEGGRY
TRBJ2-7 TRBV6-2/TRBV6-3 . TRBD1 ASSPTGGYEQY
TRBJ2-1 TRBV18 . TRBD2 ASSPPPAGGYYEQF
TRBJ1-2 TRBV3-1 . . ASSQAPSGYT
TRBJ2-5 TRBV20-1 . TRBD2 SARSGGVSQY
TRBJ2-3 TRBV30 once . AWSVTTITSTDTQY
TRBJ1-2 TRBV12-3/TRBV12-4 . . ASSLGGALGYT
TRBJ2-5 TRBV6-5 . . ASSYGGWETQY
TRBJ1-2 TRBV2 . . ASRQDSYGYT
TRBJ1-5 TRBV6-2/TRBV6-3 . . ASTGVVSNQPQH
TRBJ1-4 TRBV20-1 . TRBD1 SAGTGTGIEKLF